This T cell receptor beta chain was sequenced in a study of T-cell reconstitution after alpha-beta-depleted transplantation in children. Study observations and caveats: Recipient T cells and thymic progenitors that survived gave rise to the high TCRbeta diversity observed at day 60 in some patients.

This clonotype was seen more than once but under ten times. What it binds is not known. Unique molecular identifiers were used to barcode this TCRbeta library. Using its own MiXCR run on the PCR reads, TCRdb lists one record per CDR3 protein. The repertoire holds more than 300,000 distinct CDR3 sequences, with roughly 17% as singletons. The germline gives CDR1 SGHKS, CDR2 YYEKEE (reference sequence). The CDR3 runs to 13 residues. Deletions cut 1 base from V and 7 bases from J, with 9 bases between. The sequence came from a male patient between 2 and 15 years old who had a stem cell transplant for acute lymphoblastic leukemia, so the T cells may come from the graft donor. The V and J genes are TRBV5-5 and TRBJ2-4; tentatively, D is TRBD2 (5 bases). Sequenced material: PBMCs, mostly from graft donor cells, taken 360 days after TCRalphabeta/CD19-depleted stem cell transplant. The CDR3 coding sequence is TGTGCCAGCAGCTTGTCGTCGGGGAACATTCAGTACTTC. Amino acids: CASSLSSGNIQYF.